The clone carrying this T cell receptor (beta chain) came up a few times. The antigen is unknown. This CDR3 has 14 amino acids. Germline-derived CDR1 and CDR2 are SGHRS and YFSETQ. With 4 bases removed from V and 6 bases from J, the gap between germline ends came to 14 bases. The data stem from a study of beta chain features in type 1 diabetes. Study-wide results and caveats: In all four CD4+ subsets, TCRB CDR3 length was significantly, moderately reduced in type 1 diabetes.

Markers CD45RO/CCR7/CD25/CD127/CD95/CD27 served to sort CD4+ naive, central memory, regulatory and stem cell-like memory cells. The isolated RNA, all of it, was reverse transcribed, so expressed TCRB transcripts were what got sequenced. Some clones are missing from TCRdb's copy, which holds only in-frame ones; the method was immunoSEQ multiplex PCR. Of roughly 47,000 clones listed, around 45% were seen once; the top ten hold less than 0.15%. The sequencing sample was made of stem cell memory CD4+ T cells from blood. The TCR was taken from a young man with type 1 diabetes. The chain combines TRBV5-1 with TRBJ1-5, with unresolved D. The CDR3 loop reads CASSEGSGSQPQHF. As DNA, the CDR3 is TGCGCCAGCAGCGAAGGGTCCGGGAGTCAGCCCCAGCATTTT.